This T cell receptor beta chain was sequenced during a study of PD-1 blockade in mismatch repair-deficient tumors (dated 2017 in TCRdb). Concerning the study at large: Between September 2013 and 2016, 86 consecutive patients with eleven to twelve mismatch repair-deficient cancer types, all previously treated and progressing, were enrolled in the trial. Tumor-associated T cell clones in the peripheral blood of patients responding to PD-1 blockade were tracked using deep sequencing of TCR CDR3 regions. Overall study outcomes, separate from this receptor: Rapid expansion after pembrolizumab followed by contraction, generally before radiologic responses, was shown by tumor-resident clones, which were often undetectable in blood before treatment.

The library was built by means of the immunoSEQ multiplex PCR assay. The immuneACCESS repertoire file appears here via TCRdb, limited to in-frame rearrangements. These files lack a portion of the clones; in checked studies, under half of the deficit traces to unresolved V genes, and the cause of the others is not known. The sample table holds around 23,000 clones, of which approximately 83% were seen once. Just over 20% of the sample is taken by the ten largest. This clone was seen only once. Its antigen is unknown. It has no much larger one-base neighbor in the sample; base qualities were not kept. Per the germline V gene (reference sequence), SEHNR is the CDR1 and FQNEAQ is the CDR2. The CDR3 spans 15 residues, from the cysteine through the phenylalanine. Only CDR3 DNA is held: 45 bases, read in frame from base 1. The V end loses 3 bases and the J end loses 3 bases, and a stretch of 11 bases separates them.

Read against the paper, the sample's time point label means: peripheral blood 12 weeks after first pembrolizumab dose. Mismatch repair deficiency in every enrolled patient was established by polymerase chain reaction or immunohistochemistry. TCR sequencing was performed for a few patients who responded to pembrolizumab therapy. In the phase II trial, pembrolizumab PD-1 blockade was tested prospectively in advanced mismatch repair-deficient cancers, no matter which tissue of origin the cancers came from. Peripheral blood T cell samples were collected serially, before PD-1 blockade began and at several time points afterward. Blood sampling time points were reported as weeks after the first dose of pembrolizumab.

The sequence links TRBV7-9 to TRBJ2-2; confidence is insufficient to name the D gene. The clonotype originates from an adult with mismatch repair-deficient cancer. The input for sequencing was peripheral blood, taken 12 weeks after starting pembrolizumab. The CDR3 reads CASSLGPQYTGELFF. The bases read TGTGCCAGCAGCTTGGGTCCCCAATACACCGGGGAGCTGTTTTTT.